This record concerns one TCR beta chain sequence. Its specificity is not known. The sample belongs to a study of shared clonotypes between healthy human individuals. General study points: Clonotype sharing among donors was expected to depend on sequencing depth.

Tens of thousands of T cell genomes (approximately 180 ng DNA) went into each sorted-subset replicate. Using immunoSEQ multiplex PCR, the repertoire was profiled, and TCRdb retains in-frame clones only, with some absent. The data contain 1.4 million to 1.5 million clones, roughly 96% of them singletons. The germline V gene has CDR1 MDHEN and CDR2 SYDVKM. V was trimmed by 6 bases and J by 2 bases, leaving 13 bases between them. The CDR3 is made up of 14 amino acids. The rearrangement links TRBV28 to TRBJ1-1, with D possibly TRBD1 on 5 matching bases. Sample: naive CD4+ T cells sorted from blood. Noted subset: CD45RA+ positively selected. The clonotype originates from a man aged 25 to 45 in good health. The DNA for the CDR3 is TGTGCCAGCAGCGCGGGGGGTGTAAACACTGAAGCTTTCTTT. Its protein is CASSAGGVNTEAFF. Looking up the rest from reference TRBV28 and TRBJ1-1 gives the full variable domain: DVKVTQSSRYLVKRTGEKVFLECVQDMDHENMFWYRQDPGLGLRLIYFSYDVKMKEKGDIPEGYSVSREKKERFSLILESASTNQTSMYLCASSAGGVNTEAFFGQGTRLTVV.